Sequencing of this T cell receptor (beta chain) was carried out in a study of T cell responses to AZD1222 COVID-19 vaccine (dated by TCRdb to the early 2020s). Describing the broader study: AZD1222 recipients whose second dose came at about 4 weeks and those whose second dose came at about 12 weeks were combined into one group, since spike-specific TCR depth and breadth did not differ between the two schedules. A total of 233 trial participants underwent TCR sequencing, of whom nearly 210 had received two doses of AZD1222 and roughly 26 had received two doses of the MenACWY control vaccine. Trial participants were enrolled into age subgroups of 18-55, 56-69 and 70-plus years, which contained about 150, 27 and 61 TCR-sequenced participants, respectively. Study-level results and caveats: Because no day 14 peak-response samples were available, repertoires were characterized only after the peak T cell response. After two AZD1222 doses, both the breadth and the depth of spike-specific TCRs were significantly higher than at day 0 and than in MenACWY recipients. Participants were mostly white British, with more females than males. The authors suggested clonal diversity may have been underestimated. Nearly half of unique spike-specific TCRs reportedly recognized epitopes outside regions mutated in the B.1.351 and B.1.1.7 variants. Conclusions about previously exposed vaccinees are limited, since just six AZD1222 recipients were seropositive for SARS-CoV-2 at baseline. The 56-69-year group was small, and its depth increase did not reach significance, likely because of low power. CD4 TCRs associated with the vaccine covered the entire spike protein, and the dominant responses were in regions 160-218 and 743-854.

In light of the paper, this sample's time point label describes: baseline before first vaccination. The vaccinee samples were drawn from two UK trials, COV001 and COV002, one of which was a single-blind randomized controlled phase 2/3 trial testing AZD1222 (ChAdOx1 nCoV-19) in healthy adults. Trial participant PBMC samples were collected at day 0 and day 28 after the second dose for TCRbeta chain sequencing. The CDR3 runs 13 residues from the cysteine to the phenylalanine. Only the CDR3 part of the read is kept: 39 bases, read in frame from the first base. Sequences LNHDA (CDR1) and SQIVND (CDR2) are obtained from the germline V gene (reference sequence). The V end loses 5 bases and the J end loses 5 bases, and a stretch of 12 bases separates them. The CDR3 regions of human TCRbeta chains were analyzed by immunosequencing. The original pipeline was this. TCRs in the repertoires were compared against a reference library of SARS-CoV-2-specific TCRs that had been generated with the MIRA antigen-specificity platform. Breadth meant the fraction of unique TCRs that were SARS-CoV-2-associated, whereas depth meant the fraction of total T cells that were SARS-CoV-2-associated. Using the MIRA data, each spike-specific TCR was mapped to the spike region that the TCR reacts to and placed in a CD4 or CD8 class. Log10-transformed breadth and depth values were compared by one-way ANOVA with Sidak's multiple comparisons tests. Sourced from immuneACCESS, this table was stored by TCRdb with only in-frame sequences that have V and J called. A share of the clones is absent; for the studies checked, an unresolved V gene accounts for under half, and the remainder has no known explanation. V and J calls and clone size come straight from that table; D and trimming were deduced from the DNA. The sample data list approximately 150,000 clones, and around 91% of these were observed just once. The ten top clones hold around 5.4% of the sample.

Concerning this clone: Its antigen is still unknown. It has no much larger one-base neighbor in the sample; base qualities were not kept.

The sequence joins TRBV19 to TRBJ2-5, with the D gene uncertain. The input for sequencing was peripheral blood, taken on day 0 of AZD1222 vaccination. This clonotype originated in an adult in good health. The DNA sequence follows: TGTGCCAGTAGTGCCGGGCGGTCGGAGACCCAGTACTTC. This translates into CASSAGRSETQYF.